A selection of T cell receptor beta chains follows, all from one sample in a study of cytomegalovirus exposure and HLA in healthy donors. The method was immunoSEQ multiplex PCR; TCRdb's version includes in-frame clones alone and lacks a portion of them. The sample includes 120,000 or so clones, around four fifths seen only once; the top ten take 30%. Sequenced: PBMCs. The receptors were gathered from a man between 60 and 70 years old in good health and CMV-seropositive. Each CDR3 is given with its conserved first and last residue. D genes are given only for firm matches. Size values are once, few and many counts, or a class for expanded clones, and some rows have none.

NA,TRBJ1-5,TRBV21-1,NA,TGTGCCAGCAGCAAACAGGGGACCCCTAGCAATCAGCCCCAGCATTTT,CASSKQGTPSNQPQHF
TRBD1,TRBJ2-7,TRBV6-5,NA,TGTGCCAGCAGTTACTGGACAGGGGGCAACCACGAGCAGTACTTC,CASSYWTGGNHEQYF
TRBD2,TRBJ2-7,TRBV6-1,NA,TGTGCCAGCAGTGAAGCGCTCGGGGGGGTGGACGAGCAGTACTTC,CASSEALGGVDEQYF
TRBD1,TRBJ2-7,TRBV12-5,NA,TGTGCTAGTGGTCCGCAGACAGGGACCTACGAGCAGTACTTC,CASGPQTGTYEQYF
NA,TRBJ2-7,TRBV29-1,NA,TGCAGCGTTGAAGATCGCGGCAGATACGAGCAGTACTTC,CSVEDRGRYEQYF
TRBD2,TRBJ2-1,TRBV11-2,few,TGTGCCAGCAGCCTTTTGGACGGGGGGGCCAGTGAGCAGTTCTTC,CASSLLDGGASEQFF
TRBD2,TRBJ2-3,TRBV6-6,NA,TGTGCCAGCAGCAACTCCGCGGGACTAACGCAGTATTTT,CASSNSAGLTQYF
NA,TRBJ2-1,TRBV19,NA,TGTGCCAGTAGTAAGGAGAGGTCCGCCTACAATGAGCAGTTCTTC,CASSKERSAYNEQFF
TRBD1,TRBJ2-1,TRBV5-4,NA,TGTGCCAGCAGCTTGGGCACAGGGGAGAGCAATGAGCAGTTCTTC,CASSLGTGESNEQFF
NA,TRBJ1-2,TRBV10-3,once,TGTGCCATCAGTGAGCCCGGGACTTATGGCTACACCTTC,CAISEPGTYGYTF
TRBD1,TRBJ2-2,TRBV25-1,medium-sized,TGTGCCAGCAGTCACACCGGGACAGGGGTCACCGGGGAGCTGTTTTTT,CASSHTGTGVTGELFF
NA,TRBJ2-1,TRBV11-2,NA,TGTGCCAGCAGCTTAGAGGGCTTCAGTTACAATGAGCAGTTCTTC,CASSLEGFSYNEQFF
NA,TRBJ2-7,TRBV27,NA,TGTGCCAGCAGTTTAACCGGGGGGCCCTACGAGCAGTACTTC,CASSLTGGPYEQYF
TRBD1,TRBJ2-2,TRBV11-3,NA,TGTGCCAGCAGCTTAGATCTTGGGCAGGGGGCCGGGGAGCTGTTTTTT,CASSLDLGQGAGELFF
NA,TRBJ1-1,TRBV9,NA,TGTGCCAGCAGCCCGCTCAGGGACACCACTGAAGCTTTCTTT,CASSPLRDTTEAFF
NA,TRBJ2-5,TRBV6-1,NA,TGTGCCAGCAGTCAAGGAGGGCAGCTGTTACAAGAGACCCAGTACTTC,CASSQGGQLLQETQYF
TRBD1,TRBJ1-1,TRBV5-4,NA,TGTGCCAGCAGCTTGACCGGGACAGTTGTTGAAGCTTTCTTT,CASSLTGTVVEAFF
TRBD2,TRBJ2-1,TRBV29-1,NA,TGCAGCGTCAGACCGGGACTAACCCCTATTTACAATGAGCAGTTCTTC,CSVRPGLTPIYNEQFF
TRBD1,TRBJ2-1,TRBV18,NA,TGTGCCAGCTCACCACCCCGGGACAGATCCTACAATGAGCAGTTCTTC,CASSPPRDRSYNEQFF
TRBD1,TRBJ1-1,TRBV7-6,few,TGTGCCAGCAGCTCCAACAGGGGAGAAGCTTTCTTT,CASSSNRGEAFF
NA,TRBJ2-3,TRBV18,NA,TGTGCCAGCTCACCAACAGGGAGCACAGATACGCAGTATTTT,CASSPTGSTDTQYF
TRBD1,TRBJ1-2,TRBV7-3,few,TGTGCCAGCAGCTGGGGACAGGGCCTTGGCTACACCTTC,CASSWGQGLGYTF
TRBD1,TRBJ1-2,TRBV15,once,TGTGCCACCAGCAGACCGGGACAGGGAGGACTCCTCGGTTACACCTTC,CATSRPGQGGLLGYTF
NA,TRBJ1-2,TRBV25-1,NA,TGTGCCAGCAGTGAAGCCGACAACTTGGGGCTGATCTATGGCTACACCTTC,CASSEADNLGLIYGYTF
NA,TRBJ2-5,TRBV6-5,few,TGTGCCAGCAGGGTATATAGGGGATTGCAAGAGACCCAGTACTTC,CASRVYRGLQETQYF
NA,TRBJ1-2,TRBV7-9,medium-sized,TGTGCCAGCAGCGTTGGGCAGAACTATGGCTACACCTTC,CASSVGQNYGYTF
TRBD1,TRBJ1-2,TRBV23-1,NA,TGCGCCAGCAGTCAATCGATTCGTGGACAGGGGGCGAGAGTGGACTATGGCTACACCTTC,CASSQSIRGQGARVDYGYTF
NA,TRBJ1-5,TRBV11-2,once,TGTGCCAGCAGCTTAGACCGGGGCAATCAGCCCCAGCATTTT,CASSLDRGNQPQHF
TRBD1,TRBJ1-2,TRBV5-8,NA,TGTGCCGGGGAACCGGGACAGGGAATTCTCCATGGCTACACCTTC,CAGEPGQGILHGYTF
TRBD1,TRBJ2-3,TRBV7-9,NA,TGTGCCAGCAGCCCCGGGACAGGGGAAGGGGCAGATACGCAGTATTTT,CASSPGTGEGADTQYF
NA,TRBJ1-4,TRBV18,NA,TGTGCCAGCTCACCACCCGTAGGACAGCCAAATGAAAAACTGTTTTTT,CASSPPVGQPNEKLFF
TRBD1,TRBJ2-2,TRBV4-2,NA,TGTGCCAGCAGCCAAGATCCGGCTTTAGGACAGGGGTCGACCGGGGAGCTGTTTTTT,CASSQDPALGQGSTGELFF
NA,TRBJ1-2,TRBV5-4,NA,TGTGCCAGCAGCTTGGCCGAGGAGTGGAGGGGCTACACCTTC,CASSLAEEWRGYTF
NA,TRBJ2-7,TRBV7-8,NA,TGTGCCAGCAGCCTCAGGGTCCACGAGCAGTACTTC,CASSLRVHEQYF
NA,TRBJ2-7,TRBV10-3,NA,TGTGCCATCAGGCAGGAATACGAGCAGTACTTC,CAIRQEYEQYF
NA,TRBJ2-3,TRBV15,NA,TGTGCCACCAGCAGAGGGGCCGTGGAGCAGTATTTT,CATSRGAVEQYF
NA,TRBJ2-2,TRBV18,NA,TGTGCCAGCTCACCAGCCGGGATCACCGGGGAGCTGTTTTTT,CASSPAGITGELFF
NA,TRBJ2-1,TRBV7-9,once,TGTGCCAGCAGCTTAGATGACCAGAGGGTGTTCTTC,CASSLDDQRVFF
NA,TRBJ2-7,TRBV28,few,TGTGCCAGCAGCTCCCCCTCTAGGCGGGGCCCTTCCTACGAGCAGTACTTC,CASSSPSRRGPSYEQYF
TRBD1,TRBJ1-1,TRBV2,few,TGTGCCAGCAGGTCGGACAGGGGAACTGAAGCTTTCTTT,CASRSDRGTEAFF